The 20 T cell receptor beta chains presented below share a single source sample, sequenced in a study of graft-versus-host responses after intestinal transplantation. Produced via immunoSEQ multiplex PCR; TCRdb's table is partial and in-frame only. The sample yields approximately 20,000 clones, roughly 92% seen once. This specimen consisted of PBMCs, obtained roughly 260 days after intestinal transplant. All receptors derive from a human patient who received an intestinal transplant, so some T cells may come from the graft donor.

V usage is TRBV12-1 and J usage is TRBJ1-1. TRBV12-1 is assigned pseudogene status. This CDR3 has 12 residues. Written as DNA, the CDR3 is TGTGCCAGCAGCTGCTATAACACTGAAGCTTTCTTT. Protein: CASSCYNTEAFF.

The chain recombines TRBV4-1 with TRBJ2-6; D may be TRBD2 (6 bases). Germline loops: CDR1 MGHRA, CDR2 YSYEKL. Trimming took off 0 bases at V and 4 bases at J, with 19 bases between the two ends. CDR3 length: 19 amino acids. This CDR3 reads CASSQDITGAGSGANVLTF. Here the CDR3 DNA reads TGCGCCAGCAGCCAAGATATAACGGGAGCCGGGTCCGGGGCCAACGTCCTGACTTTC.

The chain links TRBV29-1 to TRBJ1-2, with 7 bases aligning to TRBD1. This CDR3 is built from 15 residues. Germline V gene lookup returns CDR1 SQVTM and CDR2 ANQGSEA. Germline trimming cut 2 bases from V and 8 bases from J; bases unmatched to any gene: 14. CDR3 nucleotides: TGCAGCGTTGAAAATATAGGGGACAGCGCGTTGGGCTACACCTTC. Residues: CSVENIGDSALGYTF. Combining the CDR3 with reference TRBV29-1 and TRBJ1-2 gives the whole variable domain SAVISQKPSRDICQRGTSLTIQCQVDSQVTMMFWYRQQPGQSLTLIATANQGSEATYESGFVIDKFPISRPNLTFSTLTVSNMSPEDSSIYLCSVENIGDSALGYTFGSGTRLTVV.

The rearrangement uses TRBV11-3 and TRBJ2-5; D is perhaps TRBD1 or TRBD2 (5 bases each). CDR3 length: 19 amino acids. From germline, CDR1 is SGHNT and CDR2 YENEEA. Trimming stripped 3 bases from V and 5 bases from J, with 28 bases between. CDR3 region: CASSFWARDPGLLGETQYF. CDR3 coding DNA: TGTGCCAGCAGCTTTTGGGCCCGGGACCCAGGTCTCTTAGGGGAGACCCAGTACTTC.

This chain links TRBV5-1 with TRBJ1-1; D remains ambiguous. The V gene lost 3 bases and the J gene lost 3 bases, with 15 bases spanning the gap. There are 15 residues in the CDR3. Germline values: CDR1 SGHRS, CDR2 YFSETQ. Written as DNA, the CDR3 is TGCGCCAGCAGCTCCTGGATGGGCCCCGACACTGAAGCTTTCTTT. It yields the protein CASSSWMGPDTEAFF.

V gene TRBV30 combines with J gene TRBJ1-1, with D unresolved. The germline V and J ends were trimmed by 3 bases and 4 bases, with 3 bases remaining between them. The CDR3 has 10 residues. The germline gives CDR1 GTSNPN, CDR2 SVGIG (reference sequence). DNA of the CDR3: TGTGCCTGGAGCAGCACTGAAGCTTTCTTT. This sequence encodes CAWSSTEAFF.

This chain uses TRBV4-2 with TRBJ1-2, with D maybe TRBD1 (6 bases). CDR3 length: 12 amino acids. Trimming removed 6 bases from V and 2 bases from J, with 7 bases in between. In germline, CDR1 is LGHNA, CDR2 YNFKEQ. DNA for the CDR3: TGTGCCAGCAGGAGGGGGAACTATGGCTACACCTTC. Translating gives CASRRGNYGYTF.

The chain has TRBV5-5 and TRBJ1-2, with D possibly TRBD1 on 5 matching bases. In germline, CDR1 is SGHKS, CDR2 YYEKEE (reference sequence). With 4 bases removed from V and 1 base from J, the gap between germline ends came to 17 bases. This CDR3 contains 16 residues. The CDR3 DNA is TGTGCCAGCAGCCAACCCTACAGGAGGGATAACTATGGCTACACCTTC. It specifies CASSQPYRRDNYGYTF.

The chain has TRBV7-3 and TRBJ2-2; D is uncertain. The CDR3 spans 14 residues. CDR1 SGHTA and CDR2 FQGTGA come from the germline V gene. Trimming shortened V by 3 bases and J by 4 bases, and 9 bases separated the two germline ends. This CDR3 reads CASSFMGGTGELFF. CDR3 bases: TGTGCCAGCAGCTTTATGGGCGGCACCGGGGAGCTGTTTTTT.

V gene TRBV6-1 combines with J gene TRBJ1-2; the D gene is possibly TRBD1 (5 bases). Germline V gives CDR1 MNHNS, CDR2 SASEGT. The V and J ends lost 11 bases and 8 bases respectively, with 21 bases between them. This CDR3 has 13 amino acids. In nucleotides, the CDR3 is TGTGCCTCGTGGGGAACCGGGGCGGGCGGCTACACCTTC. Translation gives CASWGTGAGGYTF.

This chain links TRBV2 with TRBJ2-5; D is uncertain. The V gene lost 8 bases and the J gene lost 7 bases, with 17 bases spanning the gap. Germline V CDR1 and CDR2: SNHLY, FYNNEI. This CDR3 spans 13 amino acids. CDR3 loop: CASSPGRVATQYF. The DNA of the CDR3 is TGTGCCAGCTCCCCCGGTCGGGTGGCGACCCAGTACTTC.

This clone has just one count. The chain has TRBV19 and TRBJ2-1; TRBD2 matches 8 bases. The CDR3 is 16 amino acids. V lost 1 base to trimming and J lost 0 bases; unmatched junction nucleotides: 2. Germline V gene sequence: CDR1 LNHDA, CDR2 SQIVND (reference sequence). The CDR3 loop reads CASSIGTSSSYNEQFF. Written as DNA, the CDR3 is TGTGCCAGTAGTATAGGGACTAGCAGCTCCTACAATGAGCAGTTCTTC. The entire variable domain, with the rest obtained from reference TRBV19 and TRBJ2-1, is as follows: DGGITQSPKYLFRKEGQNVTLSCEQNLNHDAMYWYRQDPGQGLRLIYYSQIVNDFQKGDIAEGYSVSREKKESFPLTVTSAQKNPTAFYLCASSIGTSSSYNEQFFGPGTRLTVL.

The DNA of the CDR3 is TGTGCCAGTAGTATAGATCTACTAGCGGGAGATGAGCAGTTCTTC. This codes for CASSIDLLAGDEQFF. The chain carries TRBV19 and TRBJ2-1; 11 positions match TRBD2. The V gene end was trimmed by 0 bases and the J gene end by 8 bases; junction bases not matched to a gene: 3. This CDR3 is 15 amino acids long. The germline CDR1 and CDR2 sequences are LNHDA and SQIVND (reference sequence).

This chain links TRBV15 with TRBJ2-2; weak D call: TRBD2 (6 bases). Germline-derived CDR1 and CDR2 are LNHNV and YYDKDF (reference sequence). V was clipped by 6 bases and J by 3 bases, with 11 bases between them. The CDR3 consists of 14 residues. The CDR3 loop reads CATRGDSDTGELFF. CDR3 nucleotide sequence: TGTGCCACCAGGGGGGACTCCGACACCGGGGAGCTGTTTTTT.

J is TRBJ2-2 and V is TRBV19; tentatively, D is TRBD1 (5 bases). The CDR3 length is 14 residues. The germline CDR1 and CDR2 sequences are LNHDA and SQIVND (reference sequence). Trimming stripped 10 bases from V and 2 bases from J, with 14 bases between. For the CDR3, the DNA is TGTGCCACGCAGGGCTTCAGTAACACCGGGGAGCTGTTTTTT. As protein: CATQGFSNTGELFF.

This rearrangement joins TRBV6-5 to TRBJ1-1; no definite D call. The V end was cut by 7 bases, the J end by 1 base, with 10 bases between. The CDR3 covers 13 residues. CDR1 and CDR2 (germline): MNHEY, SVGAGI. The CDR3 protein is CASTDRENTEAFF. CDR3 sequence (DNA): TGTGCCAGCACGGATCGGGAGAACACTGAAGCTTTCTTT.

The count of this clone is one. This rearrangement joins TRBV4-2 to TRBJ2-5; 10 bases are a match to TRBD2. V was pared by 4 bases and J by 2 bases, with 10 bases of the junction left unmatched. Per the germline V gene, CDR1 is LGHNA and CDR2 is YNFKEQ. The CDR3 has 17 amino acids. Here the CDR3 DNA reads TGTGCCAGCAGCCGGGGGGGTCTAGCGGGAGTACAAGAGACCCAGTACTTC. It translates to CASSRGGLAGVQETQYF.

This sequence joins TRBV7-8 and TRBJ2-3; TRBD2 agrees at 11 bases. V lost 1 base, J lost 4 bases, and 7 bases stayed unmatched. Germline V lookup: CDR1 SGHVS, CDR2 FQNEAQ. This CDR3 comprises 17 residues. For the CDR3, the DNA is TGTGCCAGCAGCTTAGGAGGTAGCGGGAGGGGGTCAGATACGCAGTATTTT. This codes for CASSLGGSGRGSDTQYF.

The chain has TRBV4-1 and TRBJ1-1; D is unclear. The germline V gene encodes CDR1 MGHRA and CDR2 YSYEKL. V was clipped by 0 bases and J by 1 base, with 9 bases between them. The CDR3 spans 15 residues. CDR3 in amino acids: CASSQDRARNTEAFF. Here the CDR3 DNA reads TGCGCCAGCAGCCAAGATCGGGCTAGGAACACTGAAGCTTTCTTT.

V is TRBV7-9 and J is TRBJ1-1; a weak D match, TRBD1 (6 bases). The ends were cut back, 4 bases at V and 8 bases at J, with 11 bases in the middle. CDR1 and CDR2 from the germline V gene are SEHNR and FQNEAQ (reference sequence). The CDR3 is made up of 12 amino acids. The CDR3 DNA reads as TGTGCCAGCAGCTCCCGGACAGTAGAAGCTTTCTTT. Amino acids: CASSSRTVEAFF.